The clone carrying this T cell receptor beta chain was recorded many times. These data belong to a study of T-cell memory formation after mild COVID-19. Between the trimmed V and J ends, which lost 3 bases and 3 bases, there was a span of 9 bases. Germline V lookup: CDR1 SGHAT, CDR2 FQNNGV. The CDR3 loop spans 13 amino acids. A 5'RACE reaction primed in the constant segment made cDNA libraries of TCR alpha and TCR beta, and these carried sample barcodes and UMIs. A single record per CDR3 protein comes from TCRdb applying MiXCR to the 5' RACE reads. The sample shows roughly 14,000 distinct CDR3 sequences, 15% to 20% of them seen only once.

What was sequenced was PBMCs or a T cell subset sorted from them (not recorded which). This receptor was obtained from an adult woman who had mild COVID-19 (a few samples of this study predate the infection). Cell type and time point are not known. The chain combines TRBV11-2 with TRBJ2-7, with a possible D match to TRBD1 (6 bases). CDR3 region: CASSLDSLYEQYF. The CDR3 DNA is TGTGCCAGCAGCTTGGACAGCCTCTACGAGCAGTACTTC. The full variable domain, completed using reference TRBV11-2 and TRBJ2-7, is EAGVAQSPRYKIIEKRQSVAFWCNPISGHATLYWYQQILGQGPKLLIQFQNNGVVDDSQLPKDRFSAERLKGVDSTLKIQPAKLEDSAVYLCASSLDSLYEQYFGPGTRLTVT.